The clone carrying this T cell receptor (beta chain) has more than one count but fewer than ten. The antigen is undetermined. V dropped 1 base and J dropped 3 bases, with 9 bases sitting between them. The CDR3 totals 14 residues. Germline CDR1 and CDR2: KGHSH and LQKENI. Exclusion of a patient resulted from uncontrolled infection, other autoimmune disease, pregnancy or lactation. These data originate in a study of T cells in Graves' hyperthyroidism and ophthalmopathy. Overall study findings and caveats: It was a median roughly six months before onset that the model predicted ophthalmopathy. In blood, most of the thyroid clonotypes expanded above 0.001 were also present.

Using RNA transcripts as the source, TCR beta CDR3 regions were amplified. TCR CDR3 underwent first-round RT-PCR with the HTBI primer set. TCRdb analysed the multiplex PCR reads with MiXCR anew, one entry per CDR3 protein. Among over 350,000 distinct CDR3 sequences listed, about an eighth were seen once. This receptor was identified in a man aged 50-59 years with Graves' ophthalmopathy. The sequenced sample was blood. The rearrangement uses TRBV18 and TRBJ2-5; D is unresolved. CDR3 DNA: TGTGCCAGCTCACCACGTCTGGGAAAAGAGACCCAGTACTTC. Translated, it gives CASSPRLGKETQYF. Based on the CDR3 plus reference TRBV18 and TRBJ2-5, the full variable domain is NAGVMQNPRHLVRRRGQEARLRCSPMKGHSHVYWYRQLPEEGLKFMVYLQKENIIDESGMPKERFSAEFPKEGPSILRIQQVVRGDSAAYFCASSPRLGKETQYFGPGTRLLVL.